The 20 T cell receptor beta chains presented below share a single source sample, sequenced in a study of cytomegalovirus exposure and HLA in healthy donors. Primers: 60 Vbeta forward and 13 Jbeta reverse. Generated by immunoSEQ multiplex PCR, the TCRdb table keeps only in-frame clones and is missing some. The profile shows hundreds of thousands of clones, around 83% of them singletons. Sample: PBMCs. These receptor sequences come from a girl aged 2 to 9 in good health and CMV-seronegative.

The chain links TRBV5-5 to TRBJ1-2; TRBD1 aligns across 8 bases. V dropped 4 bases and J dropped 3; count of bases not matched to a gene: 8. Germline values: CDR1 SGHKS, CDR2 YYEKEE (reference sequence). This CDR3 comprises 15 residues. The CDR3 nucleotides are TGTGCCAGCAGCCCTGGACAGGGATTCGACTATGGCTACACCTTC. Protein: CASSPGQGFDYGYTF.

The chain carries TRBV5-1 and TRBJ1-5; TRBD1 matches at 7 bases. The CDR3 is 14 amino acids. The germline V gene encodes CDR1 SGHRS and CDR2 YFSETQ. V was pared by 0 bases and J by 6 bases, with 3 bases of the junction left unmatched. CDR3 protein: CASSLGHRGQPQHF. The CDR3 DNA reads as TGCGCCAGCAGCTTGGGTCACAGGGGTCAGCCCCAGCATTTT.

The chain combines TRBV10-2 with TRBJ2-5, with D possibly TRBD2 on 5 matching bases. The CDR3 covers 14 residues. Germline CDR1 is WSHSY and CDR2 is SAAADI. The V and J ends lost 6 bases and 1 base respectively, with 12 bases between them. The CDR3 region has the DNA TGCGCCAGCAGGTCCCCAGGAGGCCAAGAGACCCAGTACTTC. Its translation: CASRSPGGQETQYF.

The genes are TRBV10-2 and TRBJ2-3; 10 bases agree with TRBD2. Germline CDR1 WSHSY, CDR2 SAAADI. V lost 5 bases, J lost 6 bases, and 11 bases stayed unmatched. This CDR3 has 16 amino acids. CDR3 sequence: CASSSGLAGEWDTQYF. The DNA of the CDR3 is TGCGCCAGCAGTTCCGGGCTAGCGGGAGAATGGGATACGCAGTATTTT.

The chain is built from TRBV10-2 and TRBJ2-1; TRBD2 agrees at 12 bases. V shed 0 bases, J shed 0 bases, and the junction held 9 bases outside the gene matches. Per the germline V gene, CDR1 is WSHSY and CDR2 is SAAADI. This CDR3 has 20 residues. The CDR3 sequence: CASSESLSSGRVSSYNEQFF. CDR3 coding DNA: TGCGCCAGCAGTGAGTCTCTGTCTAGCGGGAGGGTTAGCTCCTACAATGAGCAGTTCTTC.

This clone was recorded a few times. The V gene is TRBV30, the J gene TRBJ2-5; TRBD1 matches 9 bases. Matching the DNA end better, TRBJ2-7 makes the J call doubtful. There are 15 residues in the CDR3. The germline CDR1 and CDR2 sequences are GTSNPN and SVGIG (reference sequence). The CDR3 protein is CAWSRKGTGSYEQYF. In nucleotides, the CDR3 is TGTGCCTGGAGTAGAAAAGGGACAGGGTCCTACGAGCAGTACTTC.

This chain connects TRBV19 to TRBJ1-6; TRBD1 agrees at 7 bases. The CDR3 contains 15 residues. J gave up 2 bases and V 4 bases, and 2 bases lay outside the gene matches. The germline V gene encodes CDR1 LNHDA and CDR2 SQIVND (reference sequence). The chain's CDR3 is CASSTGQTYNSPLHF. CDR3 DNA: TGTGCCAGTAGTACGGGACAGACCTATAATTCACCCCTCCACTTT.

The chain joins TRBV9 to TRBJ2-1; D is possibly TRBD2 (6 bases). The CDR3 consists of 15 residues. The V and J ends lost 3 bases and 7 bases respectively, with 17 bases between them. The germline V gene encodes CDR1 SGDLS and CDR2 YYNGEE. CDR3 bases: TGTGCCAGCAGCGCTTCGGGAGTCCGGGGGAATGAGCAGTTCTTC. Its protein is CASSASGVRGNEQFF.

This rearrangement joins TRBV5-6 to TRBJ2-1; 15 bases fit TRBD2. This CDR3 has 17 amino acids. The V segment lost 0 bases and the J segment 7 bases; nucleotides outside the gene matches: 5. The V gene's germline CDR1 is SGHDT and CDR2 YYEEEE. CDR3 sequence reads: CASSLGTSGGAWNEQFF. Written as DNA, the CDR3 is TGTGCCAGCAGCTTGGGGACTAGCGGGGGGGCATGGAATGAGCAGTTCTTC.

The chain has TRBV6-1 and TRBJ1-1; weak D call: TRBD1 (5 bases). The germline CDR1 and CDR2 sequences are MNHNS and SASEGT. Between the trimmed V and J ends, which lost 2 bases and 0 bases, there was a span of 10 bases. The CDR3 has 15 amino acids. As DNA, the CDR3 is TGTGCCAGCAGTGAATGGGGGGACCTGAACACTGAAGCTTTCTTT. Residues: CASSEWGDLNTEAFF.

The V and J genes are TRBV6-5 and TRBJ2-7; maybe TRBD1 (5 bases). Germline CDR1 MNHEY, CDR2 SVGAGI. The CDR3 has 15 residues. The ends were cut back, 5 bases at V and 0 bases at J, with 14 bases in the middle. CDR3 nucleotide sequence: TGTGCCAGCAGTCGCGACAGTCCCCCCTCCTACGAGCAGTACTTC. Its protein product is CASSRDSPPSYEQYF.

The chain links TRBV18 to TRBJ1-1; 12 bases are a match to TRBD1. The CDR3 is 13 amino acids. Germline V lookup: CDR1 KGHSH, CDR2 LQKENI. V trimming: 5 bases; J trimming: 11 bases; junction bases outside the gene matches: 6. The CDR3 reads CASSGGTGGPAFF. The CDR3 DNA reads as TGTGCCAGCTCAGGGGGGACAGGGGGCCCGGCTTTCTTT.

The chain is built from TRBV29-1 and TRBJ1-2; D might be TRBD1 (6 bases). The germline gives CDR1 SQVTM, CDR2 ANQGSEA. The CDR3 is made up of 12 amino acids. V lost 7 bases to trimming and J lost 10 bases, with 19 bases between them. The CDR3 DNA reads TGCAGCGGACAGGCCAGTAATTTCGCCTACACCTTC. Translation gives CSGQASNFAYTF.

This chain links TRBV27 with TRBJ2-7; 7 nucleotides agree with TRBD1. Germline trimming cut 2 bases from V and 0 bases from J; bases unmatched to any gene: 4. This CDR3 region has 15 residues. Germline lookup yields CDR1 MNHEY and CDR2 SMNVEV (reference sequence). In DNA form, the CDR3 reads TGTGCCAGCAGTTTAGCCTGGGACAGCTCCTACGAGCAGTACTTC. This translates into CASSLAWDSSYEQYF.

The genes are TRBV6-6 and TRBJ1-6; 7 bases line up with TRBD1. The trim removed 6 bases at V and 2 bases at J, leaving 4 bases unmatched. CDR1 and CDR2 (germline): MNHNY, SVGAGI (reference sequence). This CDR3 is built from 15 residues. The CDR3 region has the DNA TGTGCCAGCAGCGATGACAGGGCCTATAATTCACCCCTCCACTTT. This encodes CASSDDRAYNSPLHF.

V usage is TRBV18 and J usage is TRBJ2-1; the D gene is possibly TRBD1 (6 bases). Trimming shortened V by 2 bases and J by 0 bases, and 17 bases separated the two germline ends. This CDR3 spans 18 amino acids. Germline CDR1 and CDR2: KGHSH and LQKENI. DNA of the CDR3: TGTGCCAGCTCACCAGGTGGGGGCCTTTGGGGCTCCTACAATGAGCAGTTCTTC. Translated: CASSPGGGLWGSYNEQFF.

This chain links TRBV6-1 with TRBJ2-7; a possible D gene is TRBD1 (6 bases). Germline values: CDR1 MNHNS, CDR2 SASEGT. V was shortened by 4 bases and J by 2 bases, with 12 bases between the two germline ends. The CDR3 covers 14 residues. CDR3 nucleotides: TGTGCCAGCAGTGGCCGGGACACCGCCTACGAGCAGTACTTC. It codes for CASSGRDTAYEQYF.

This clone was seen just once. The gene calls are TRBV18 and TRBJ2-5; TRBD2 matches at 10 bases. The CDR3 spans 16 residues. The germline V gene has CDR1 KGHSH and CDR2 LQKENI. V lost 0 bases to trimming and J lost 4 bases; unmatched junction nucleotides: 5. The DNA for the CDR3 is TGTGCCAGCTCACCACCCCGTCTAGCGGGGGTAGAGACCCAGTACTTC. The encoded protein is CASSPPRLAGVETQYF.

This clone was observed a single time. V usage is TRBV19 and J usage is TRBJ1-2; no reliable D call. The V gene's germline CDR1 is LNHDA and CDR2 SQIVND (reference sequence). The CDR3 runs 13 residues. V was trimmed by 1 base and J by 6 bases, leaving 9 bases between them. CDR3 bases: TGTGCCAGTAGTATAGGCAGAAGTGATGGCTACACCTTC. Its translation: CASSIGRSDGYTF.

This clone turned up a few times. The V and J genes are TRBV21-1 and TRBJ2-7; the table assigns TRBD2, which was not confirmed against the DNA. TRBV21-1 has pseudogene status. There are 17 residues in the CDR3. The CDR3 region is CASSRSLGRTSGLMGNF. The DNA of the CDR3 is TGTGCCAGCAGCAGATCCTTAGGGAGGACTAGCGGGCTCATGGGGAACTTC.